The 27 T cell receptor beta chains below all came from one sample that was sequenced in a study of molecular identifiers for immune sequencing clone quantification. In TCRdb, the PCR reads were re-called with MiXCR into one record per CDR3 protein. In the table there are 250,000 to 350,000 distinct CDR3 sequences, over 20% of which are singletons. The material sequenced was naive CD8+ T cells from blood, with Jurkat cell RNA spiked in. The subset is: FACS-sorted CD8+CD4-CCR7+CD45RA+ naive T cells. All receptors come from a human donor in good health. Some libraries in this study had Jurkat cell RNA spiked in.

On this clonotype: Since a much larger clone is just one base distant, this may be a read error. J is TRBJ1-1 and V is TRBV9; D possibly corresponds to TRBD1 (5 bases). Germline loops: CDR1 SGDLS, CDR2 YYNGEE. The CDR3 is 12 amino acids. CDR3 protein: CTSSKWDGEAFF. As DNA, the CDR3 is TGTACCAGCAGCAAATGGGACGGTGAAGCTTTCTTT. Drawing the rest from reference TRBV9 and TRBJ1-1, the complete variable domain is DSGVTQTPKHLITATGQRVTLRCSPRSGDLSVYWYQQSLDQGLQFLIQYYNGEERAKGNILERFSAQQFPDLHSELNLSSLELGDSALYFCTSSKWDGEAFFGQGTRLTVV.

This clonotype showed up many times. This chain uses TRBV5-1 with TRBJ1-2; TRBD1 matches 7 bases. The CDR3 sequence is 16 residues long. The trim removed 2 bases at V and 4 bases at J, leaving 11 bases unmatched. Germline CDR1 SGHRS, CDR2 YFSETQ. The CDR3 is CASSLDTGASLYGYTF. Written as DNA, the CDR3 is TGCGCCAGCAGCTTAGATACAGGGGCTTCCCTCTATGGCTACACCTTC.

This clonotype came up many times. The chain carries TRBV7-9 and TRBJ2-3, with no clear D. This CDR3 is built from 16 residues. V lost 3 bases to trimming and J lost 5 bases, with 18 bases between them. Germline CDR1 SEHNR, CDR2 FQNEAQ (reference sequence). The CDR3 nucleotides are TGTGCCAGCAGCTTGTGGGGTGGCCGCGAGGAAGATACGCAGTATTTT. Its translation: CASSLWGGREEDTQYF.

This clonotype was recorded many times. The V call is TRBV6-5, the J call TRBJ2-7; possible D gene TRBD1, 6 bases. V was pared by 5 bases and J by 3 bases, with 17 bases between. There are 15 residues in the CDR3. Germline CDR1 MNHEY, CDR2 SVGAGI. The chain's CDR3 is CASSETGTPYYEQYF. In DNA, the CDR3 is TGTGCCAGCAGTGAAACCGGGACACCGTACTACGAGCAGTACTTC.

This clonotype appeared once. A much larger clone lies one base from this, so it may be a read error. This chain uses TRBV6-2 or TRBV6-3 with TRBJ1-5; perhaps TRBD1 as D (5 bases). The CDR3 loop spans 16 amino acids. Trimming shortened V by 2 bases and J by 3 bases, and 14 bases separated the two germline ends. Germline CDR1 is MNHEY and CDR2 is SVGEGT. The CDR3 DNA is TGTGCCAGCAGTTACGGTCAGGGCCCCCTCAATCAGCCCCAGCATTTT. This encodes CASSYGQGPLNQPQHF.

The chain combines TRBV9 with TRBJ2-7, with D possibly being TRBD1 or TRBD2 (5 bases each). The CDR3 loop spans 17 amino acids. Deletions cut 0 bases from V and 6 bases from J, with 22 bases between. The germline V gene encodes CDR1 SGDLS and CDR2 YYNGEE. In nucleotides, the CDR3 is TGTGCCAGCAGCGTAGCTGGGGACCCTACCCTCGGCGGCGAGCAGTACTTC. Translated: CASSVAGDPTLGGEQYF.

Comments on this clonotype: Given a much more abundant clone one base away, this may be a read error. The chain uses TRBV5-4 and TRBJ2-5; 7 bases are shared with TRBD2. The CDR3 sequence is 14 residues long. CDR1 SGHNT and CDR2 YYREEE come from the germline V gene (reference sequence). The CDR3 DNA reads TGTGCCGGCAGTGCCGCTAGCGGCCAAGAGACCCAGTACTTC. Protein: CAGSAASGQETQYF. Drawing the rest from reference TRBV5-4 and TRBJ2-5, the complete variable domain is ETGVTQSPTHLIKTRGQQVTLRCSSQSGHNTVSWYQQALGQGPQFIFQYYREEENGRGNFPPRFSGLQFPNYSSELNVNALELDDSALYLCAGSAASGQETQYFGPGTRLLVL.

This clonotype was observed at least ten times. The chain employs TRBV7-9 and TRBJ2-7, with a tentative D call TRBD2 (5 bases). The germline CDR1 and CDR2 sequences are SEHNR and FQNEAQ (reference sequence). The CDR3 length is 13 residues. V was shortened by 5 bases and J by 4 bases, with 12 bases between the two germline ends. The CDR3 DNA reads TGTGCCAGCAGCCCGGACTTGATGTACGAGCAGTACTTC. Translating it yields CASSPDLMYEQYF.

This clonotype was seen at least ten times. This chain links TRBV20-1 with TRBJ2-3, with 11 bases matching TRBD1. The CDR3 runs to 15 residues. From germline, CDR1 is DFQATT and CDR2 SNEGSKA (reference sequence). Trimming cost V 3 bases and J 4 bases; bases outside gene matches: 6. In DNA, the CDR3 is TGCAGTGCTAGGGACAGGGGGCAGGTAGCAGATACGCAGTATTTT. This gives the protein CSARDRGQVADTQYF.

J is TRBJ2-1 and V is TRBV12-3 or TRBV12-4, with 8 bases that match TRBD2. V trimming: 6 bases; J trimming: 7 bases; junction bases outside the gene matches: 8. This CDR3 is built from 14 residues. CDR3 loop: CASSRGGAWNEQFF. The CDR3 nucleotides are TGTGCCAGCAGCCGGGGGGGGGCTTGGAATGAGCAGTTCTTC.

This clonotype was seen ten or more times. The chain joins TRBV4-3 to TRBJ2-7; 8 bases line up with TRBD2. Per the germline V gene, CDR1 is LGHNA and CDR2 is YSLEER. The CDR3 sequence is 15 residues long. V was clipped by 4 bases and J by 0 bases; unmatched bases: 5. The CDR3 region is CASSPGGGHSYEQYF. CDR3 nucleotides: TGCGCCAGCAGCCCGGGGGGGGGGCACTCCTACGAGCAGTACTTC.

This clonotype was observed a handful of times. The chain links TRBV3-1 to TRBJ2-5, with 10 bases identical to TRBD2. Germline lookup yields CDR1 LGHDT and CDR2 YNNKEL (reference sequence). The CDR3 consists of 17 residues. V shed 4 bases and J 1 base; nucleotides not matched to a gene: 9. In DNA form, the CDR3 reads TGTGCCAGCAGCCCCCTATTCGTAGCGGGGGGCCAAGAGACCCAGTACTTC. It specifies CASSPLFVAGGQETQYF.

The CDR3 spells CSARDDTGGIDEQYF. CDR3 in DNA: TGCAGTGCTAGAGATGATACAGGGGGCATCGACGAGCAGTACTTC. J is TRBJ2-7 and V is TRBV20-1; 9 nucleotides match TRBD1. The CDR3 is 15 amino acids. The V and J ends lost 0 bases and 5 bases, in that order; junction bases with no gene match: 8. The V gene's germline CDR1 is DFQATT and CDR2 SNEGSKA (reference sequence).

In this sample, this clonotype turned up many times. V gene TRBV7-9 combines with J gene TRBJ1-2; the match to TRBD1 covers 11 bases. CDR1 and CDR2 from the germline V gene are SEHNR and FQNEAQ (reference sequence). Trimming took 5 bases from V and 7 from J; bases not matched to a gene: 12. CDR3 length: 16 residues. The CDR3 sequence: CASSKDIWTGGFGYTF. CDR3 bases: TGTGCCAGCAGCAAAGACATCTGGACAGGGGGCTTTGGCTACACCTTC.

This chain uses TRBV27 with TRBJ2-7, with D unclear. Germline-derived CDR1 and CDR2 are MNHEY and SMNVEV (reference sequence). This CDR3 spans 13 amino acids. Trimming left V 10 bases short and J 2 bases short, with 15 bases between. CDR3 nucleotides: TGTGCCACCAACCATCCCGACACCTACGAGCAGTACTTC. Amino acid sequence: CATNHPDTYEQYF.

This clonotype has just a few counts. The chain uses TRBV12-3 or TRBV12-4 and TRBJ2-1; D possibly corresponds to TRBD2 (5 bases). The CDR3 runs 14 residues. V lost 6 bases, J lost 6 bases, and 15 bases lay in between. This CDR3 is CASSPGSTPNEQFF. CDR3 DNA sequence: TGTGCCAGCAGCCCGGGAAGTACCCCCAATGAGCAGTTCTTC.

This clonotype was counted ten times or more. J is TRBJ1-1 and V is TRBV13; D might be TRBD1 (6 bases). The germline CDR1 and CDR2 sequences are PRHDT and FYEKMQ (reference sequence). The CDR3 runs 15 residues. Trimming took off 5 bases at V and 0 bases at J, with 13 bases between the two ends. CDR3 DNA sequence: TGTGCCAGCAGCCCCTTCGGGGACATGAACACTGAAGCTTTCTTT. It is translated as CASSPFGDMNTEAFF.

Concerning this clonotype itself: Just one base apart from a much larger clone, this may be a read error. The gene calls are TRBV7-2 and TRBJ2-7; D is unclear. Germline lookup yields CDR1 SGHTA and CDR2 FQGNSA. This CDR3 contains 15 residues. In DNA form, the CDR3 reads TGTGTCAGCAGCTTGGTCCCCATGGGCTCCTACGAGCAGTACTTC. Its protein is CVSSLVPMGSYEQYF.

The table lists this clonotype with many counts. The rearrangement links TRBV5-4 to TRBJ2-3; a weak D match, TRBD2 (5 bases). Trimming left V 0 bases short and J 0 bases short, with 8 bases between. Germline CDR1 SGHNT, CDR2 YYREEE (reference sequence). This CDR3 region has 15 residues. The CDR3 DNA is TGTGCCAGCAGCTTGGAGGTAGCGAGCACAGATACGCAGTATTTT. Translation: CASSLEVASTDTQYF.

For this clonotype: A single base separates this from a much larger clone, so it may be a read error. This sequence joins TRBV6-5 and TRBJ1-5, with D tentatively TRBD1 (5 bases). The CDR3 runs to 14 residues. V was clipped by 2 bases and J by 4 bases, with 9 bases between them. Germline loops: CDR1 MNHEY, CDR2 SVGAGI. In DNA form, the CDR3 reads TGTGCCAGCAGTTACGGGGGGGTGAATCAGCCCCAGCATTTT. Translating it yields CASSYGGVNQPQHF.

This clonotype was found many times. The chain links TRBV4-1 to TRBJ2-3; D not certain. This CDR3 spans 15 amino acids. Trimming took 1 base from V and 5 from J, leaving 13 bases between them. Germline lookup yields CDR1 MGHRA and CDR2 YSYEKL. The CDR3 sequence is CASSQVDGDGDTQYF. The CDR3 bases are TGCGCCAGCAGCCAAGTTGACGGAGACGGAGATACGCAGTATTTT.

This clonotype was counted many times. The chain uses TRBV6-5 and TRBJ1-1; D gene ambiguous. The germline V gene encodes CDR1 MNHEY and CDR2 SVGAGI. V lost 2 bases, J lost 0 bases, and 7 bases lay in between. The CDR3 has 14 residues. The CDR3: CASSYSNMNTEAFF. CDR3 nucleotides: TGTGCCAGCAGTTACAGCAATATGAACACTGAAGCTTTCTTT.

This clonotype was found many times. J is TRBJ2-7 and V is TRBV6-5; D is ambiguous. The CDR3 consists of 13 residues. V was pared by 6 bases and J by 2 bases, with 11 bases between. Per germline, CDR1 MNHEY and CDR2 SVGAGI. This CDR3 is CASREAGTYEQYF. The CDR3 DNA reads as TGTGCCAGCAGAGAGGCAGGCACCTACGAGCAGTACTTC.

To note about this clonotype: A single base separates this from a much larger clone, so it may be a read error. This rearrangement joins TRBV4-1 to TRBJ1-2, with D uncertain. V was cut by 0 bases and J by 4 bases, with 12 bases left in between. This CDR3 has 15 residues. Germline V gene sequence: CDR1 MGHRA, CDR2 YSYEKL. The CDR3 sequence is CASSQDPASTYGYTF. Written as DNA, the CDR3 is TGCGCCAGCAGCCAAGACCCGGCATCCACCTATGGCTACACCTTC.

This clonotype has ten or more counts. This chain joins TRBV7-9 and TRBJ2-4; D might be TRBD1 (6 bases). This CDR3 is 15 amino acids long. Germline CDR1 is SEHNR and CDR2 is FQNEAQ (reference sequence). V was pared by 1 base and J by 2 bases, with 9 bases between. CDR3 bases: TGTGCCAGCAGCTTAGTAACAGGGACCAAAAACATTCAGTACTTC. It specifies CASSLVTGTKNIQYF.

This clonotype was counted at least ten times. The chain links TRBV7-2 to TRBJ2-3, with 7 bases lining up with TRBD1. This CDR3 spans 15 amino acids. Trimming removed 5 bases from V and 0 bases from J; junction bases left unmatched: 5. CDR1 is SGHTA and CDR2 is FQGNSA in the germline V gene. The DNA of the CDR3 is TGTGCCAGCAGCCCCGGGACAGCTAGCACAGATACGCAGTATTTT. It codes for CASSPGTASTDTQYF.

This chain connects TRBV12-3 or TRBV12-4 to TRBJ2-1, with D possibly matching TRBD2 (6 bases). V shed 6 bases and J shed 9 bases, with 12 bases lying between them. CDR3 length equals 12 residues. Here the CDR3 reads CASSHSGGEQFF. The CDR3 DNA reads TGTGCCAGCAGCCATAGCGGAGGTGAGCAGTTCTTC.